This T cell receptor (beta chain) was sequenced in a study of blood T cell repertoires in COVID-19. Libraries were prepared by immunoSEQ multiplex PCR; TCRdb keeps only in-frame clonotypes and omits some of them. Of about 240,000 clones in the sample, roughly 76% were seen once. This clone has just one count. This clonotype originated in a woman older than 75 with COVID-19, enrolled during active disease. Sequencing was carried out using peripheral blood.

CDR3 protein: CASDPGGLAPDTQYF. The CDR3 coding sequence is TGTGCCAGCGATCCCGGCGGGCTAGCCCCAGATACGCAGTATTTT. V usage is TRBV18 and J usage is TRBJ2-3, with D possibly TRBD2 on 5 matching bases. The germline V and J ends were trimmed by 8 bases and 4 bases, with 19 bases remaining between them. Germline CDR1 reads KGHSH; CDR2 reads LQKENI. The CDR3 has 15 amino acids.